The 10 T cell receptor beta chains in this list originate from one sample, sequenced in a study of blood T cells in healthy people across ages. Primed by a sample-barcoded 5' primer and a J-beta primer mix, a second PCR proceeded for about 6 to 11 cycles. TCRdb ran MiXCR on the 5' RACE reads and lists one entry per CDR3 protein. The table shows fewer than 2,000,000 distinct CDR3 sequences, with about 39% occurring only once. Sample: blood. The receptors derive from a human donor in good health.

This clonotype was recorded a few times. This chain joins TRBV12-3 or TRBV12-4 and TRBJ1-4, with TRBD1 matching 10 bases. The CDR3 extends over 15 amino acids. V gave up 5 bases and J gave up 10 bases; unmatched junction bases: 10. CDR3 bases: TGTGCCAGCAGTCGTCACGGGACAGGGGAGGGAAAACTGTTTTTT. The encoded protein is CASSRHGTGEGKLFF.

This clonotype was recorded a few times. The chain is built from TRBV6-5 and TRBJ1-6, with D hard to call. This CDR3 has 16 residues. Germline V gene sequence: CDR1 MNHEY, CDR2 SVGAGI. Trimming removed 6 bases from V and 7 bases from J, with 19 bases in between. The CDR3 coding sequence is TGTGCCAGCAGCTCACCGGGGAGGGCGAGAAATTCACCCCTCCACTTT. Amino acids: CASSSPGRARNSPLHF.

The J gene is TRBJ2-3, the V gene TRBV7-2; 12 bases match TRBD2. V dropped 3 bases and J dropped 3; count of bases not matched to a gene: 10. The germline gives CDR1 SGHTA, CDR2 FQGNSA. CDR3 size: 18 residues. The CDR3 region has the DNA TGTGCCAGCAGCTTTGAACCTCGGACTAGCGGGGATACAGATACGCAGTATTTT. Its translation: CASSFEPRTSGDTDTQYF.

On this clonotype: A read error may explain this, as a much larger clone is one base away. The rearrangement uses TRBV7-2 and TRBJ2-1; the D is unclear. The germline gives CDR1 SGHTA, CDR2 FQGNSA. V lost 3 bases, J lost 13 bases, and 13 bases lay in between. The CDR3 totals 12 residues. The DNA for the CDR3 is TGTGCCAGCAGCTTGTTCTTAGAGACCCAGTTCTTC. Translated: CASSLFLETQFF. Together with reference TRBV7-2 and TRBJ2-1, the CDR3 gives the full variable domain: GAGVSQSPSNKVTEKGKDVELRCDPISGHTALYWYRQSLGQGLEFLIYFQGNSAPDKSGLPSDRFSAERTGGSVSTLTIQRTQQEDSAVYLCASSLFLETQFFGPGTRLTVL.

V gene TRBV29-1 combines with J gene TRBJ2-1, with D possibly being TRBD2 (6 bases). V was shortened by 7 bases and J by 4 bases, with 17 bases between the two germline ends. Germline assignment: CDR1 SQVTM and CDR2 ANQGSEA. The CDR3 has 14 residues. CDR3 in amino acids: CSGTGTGDYNEQFF. The CDR3 DNA sequence: TGCAGCGGGACCGGGACGGGGGATTACAATGAGCAGTTCTTC.

The CDR3 nucleotides read TGTGCCAGCAGCGTCTTGGCGGGGCGAACAGATACGCAGTATTTT. Protein product: CASSVLAGRTDTQYF. J is TRBJ2-3 and V is TRBV9, with D possibly being TRBD2 (6 bases). The CDR3 has 15 residues. CDR1 and CDR2 from the germline V gene are SGDLS and YYNGEE. Between the trimmed V and J ends, which lost 2 bases and 3 bases, there was a span of 13 bases. Full variable domain (remainder filled in from reference TRBV9 and TRBJ2-3): DSGVTQTPKHLITATGQRVTLRCSPRSGDLSVYWYQQSLDQGLQFLIQYYNGEERAKGNILERFSAQQFPDLHSELNLSSLELGDSALYFCASSVLAGRTDTQYFGPGTRLTVL.

Only a few counts were recorded for this clonotype. Written as DNA, the CDR3 is TGTGCCAGCAGCTTGGAGGGACAGGGGCCGGCTCGCTATGGCTACACCTTC. This sequence encodes CASSLEGQGPARYGYTF. The rearrangement joins TRBV5-4 to TRBJ1-2, with 10 bases that match TRBD1. The CDR3 extends over 17 amino acids. V shed 0 bases, J shed 4 bases, and the junction held 9 bases outside the gene matches. The germline CDR1 and CDR2 sequences are SGHNT and YYREEE (reference sequence).

As concerns this clonotype: A read error may account for a junction end that differs from germline. The chain carries TRBV12-3 or TRBV12-4 and TRBJ2-7; D gene ambiguous. The CDR3 covers 12 residues. CDR3 protein: CACSLVSYEQYF. In DNA, the CDR3 is TGTGCCTGCAGTTTAGTTTCCTACGAGCAGTACTTC.

V is TRBV7-6 and J is TRBJ1-2; possible D gene TRBD1, 6 bases. CDR3 length: 15 residues. V gave up 2 bases and J gave up 1 base, with 11 bases separating them. CDR1 and CDR2 from the germline V gene are SGHVS and FNYEAQ. Here the CDR3 DNA reads TGTGCCAGCAGCTTAATAGCAGGGGATAACTATGGCTACACCTTC. Amino acid sequence: CASSLIAGDNYGYTF.

CDR3 DNA sequence: TGTGCCAGCAGCTTGTGGCAGCACGATAATTCACCCCTCCACTTT. Amino acids: CASSLWQHDNSPLHF. The chain combines TRBV7-8 with TRBJ1-6; no clear D gene. Germline V CDR1 and CDR2: SGHVS, FQNEAQ. The CDR3 runs 15 residues. With 3 bases removed from V and 5 bases from J, the gap between germline ends came to 11 bases.